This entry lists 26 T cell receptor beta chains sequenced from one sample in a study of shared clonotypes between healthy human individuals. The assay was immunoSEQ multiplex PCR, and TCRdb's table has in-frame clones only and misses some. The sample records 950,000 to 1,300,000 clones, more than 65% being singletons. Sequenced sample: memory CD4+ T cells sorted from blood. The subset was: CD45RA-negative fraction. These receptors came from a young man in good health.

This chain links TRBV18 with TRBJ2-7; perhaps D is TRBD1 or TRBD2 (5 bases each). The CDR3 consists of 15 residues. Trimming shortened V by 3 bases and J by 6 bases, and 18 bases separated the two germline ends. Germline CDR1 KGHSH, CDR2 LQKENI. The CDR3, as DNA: TGTGCCAGCTCACCGCCGGGACGGAAGGTTGGCGAGCAGTACTTC. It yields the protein CASSPPGRKVGEQYF.

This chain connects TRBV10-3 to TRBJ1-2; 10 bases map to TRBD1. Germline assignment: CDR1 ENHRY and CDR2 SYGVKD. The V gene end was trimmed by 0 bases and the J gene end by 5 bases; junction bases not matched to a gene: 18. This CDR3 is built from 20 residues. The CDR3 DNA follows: TGTGCCATCAGTGAGTCGACCTCCGGACAGGGGGGGAACCCAAGGTATGGCTACACCTTC. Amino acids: CAISESTSGQGGNPRYGYTF.

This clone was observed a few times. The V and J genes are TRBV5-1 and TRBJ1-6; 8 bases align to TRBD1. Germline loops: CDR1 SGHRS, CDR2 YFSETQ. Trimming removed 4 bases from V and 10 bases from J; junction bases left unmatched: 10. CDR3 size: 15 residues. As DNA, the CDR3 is TGCGCCAGCAGCCGAAGACAGGGGTCGGAGTCACCCCTCCACTTT. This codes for CASSRRQGSESPLHF.

CDR3 protein: CASRGRTANTEAFF. CDR3 in DNA: TGTGCCAGCAGAGGTCGGACCGCGAACACTGAAGCTTTCTTT. The chain uses TRBV6-1 and TRBJ1-1, with D unclear. In germline, CDR1 is MNHNS, CDR2 SASEGT. Trimming stripped 6 bases from V and 1 base from J, with 12 bases between. The CDR3 runs 14 residues.

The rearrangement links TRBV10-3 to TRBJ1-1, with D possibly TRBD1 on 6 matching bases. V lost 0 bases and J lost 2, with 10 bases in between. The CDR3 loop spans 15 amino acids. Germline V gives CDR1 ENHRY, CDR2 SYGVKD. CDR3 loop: CAISESDRTNTEAFF. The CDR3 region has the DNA TGTGCCATCAGTGAGTCAGACAGGACTAACACTGAAGCTTTCTTT.

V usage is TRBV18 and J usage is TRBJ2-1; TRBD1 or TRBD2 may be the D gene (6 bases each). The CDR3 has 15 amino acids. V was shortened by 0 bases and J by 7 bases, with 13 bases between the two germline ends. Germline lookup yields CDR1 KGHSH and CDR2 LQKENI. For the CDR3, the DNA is TGTGCCAGCTCACCACCGAGCCGGGGGCGGAATGAGCAGTTCTTC. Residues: CASSPPSRGRNEQFF.

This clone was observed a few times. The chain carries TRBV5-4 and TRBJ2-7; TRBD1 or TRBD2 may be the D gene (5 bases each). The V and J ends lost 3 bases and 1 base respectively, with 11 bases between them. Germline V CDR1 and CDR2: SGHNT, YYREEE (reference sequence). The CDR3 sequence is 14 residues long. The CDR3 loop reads CASSSGTGSYEQYF. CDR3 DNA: TGTGCCAGCAGCTCCGGGACGGGGTCCTACGAGCAGTACTTC.

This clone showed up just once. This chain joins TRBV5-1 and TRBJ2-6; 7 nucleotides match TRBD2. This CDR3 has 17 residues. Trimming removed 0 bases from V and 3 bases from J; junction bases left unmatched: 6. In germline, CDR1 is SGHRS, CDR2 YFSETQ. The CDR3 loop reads CASSLVGLRNGANVLTF. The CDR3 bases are TGCGCCAGCAGCTTGGTGGGACTAAGGAATGGGGCCAACGTCCTGACTTTC.

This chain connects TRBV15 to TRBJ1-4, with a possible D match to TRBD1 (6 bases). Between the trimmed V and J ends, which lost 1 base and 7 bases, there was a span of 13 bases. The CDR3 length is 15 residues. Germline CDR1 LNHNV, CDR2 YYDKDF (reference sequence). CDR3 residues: CATSRGTGSSEKLFF. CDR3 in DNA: TGTGCCACCAGCAGAGGAACAGGGTCGAGTGAAAAACTGTTTTTT.

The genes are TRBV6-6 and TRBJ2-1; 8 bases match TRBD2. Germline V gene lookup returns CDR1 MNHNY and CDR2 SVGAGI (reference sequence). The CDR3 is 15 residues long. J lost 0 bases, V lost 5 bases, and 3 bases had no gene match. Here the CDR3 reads CASSQSGSSYNEQFF. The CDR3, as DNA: TGTGCCAGCAGTCAAAGCGGGAGCTCCTACAATGAGCAGTTCTTC.

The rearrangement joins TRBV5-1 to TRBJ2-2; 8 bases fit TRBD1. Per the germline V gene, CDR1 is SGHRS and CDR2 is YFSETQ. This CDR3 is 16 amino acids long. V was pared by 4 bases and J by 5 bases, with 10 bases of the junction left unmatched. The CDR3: CASSDPQGAGTGELFF. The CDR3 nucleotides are TGCGCCAGCAGCGACCCGCAGGGGGCGGGAACCGGGGAGCTGTTTTTT.

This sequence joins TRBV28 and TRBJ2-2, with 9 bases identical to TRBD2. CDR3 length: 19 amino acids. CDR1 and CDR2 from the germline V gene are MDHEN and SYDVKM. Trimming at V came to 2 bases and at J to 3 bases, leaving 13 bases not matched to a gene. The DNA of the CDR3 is TGTGCCAGCAGTTTACCACTAGCGGGTAGGACTACGGACACCGGGGAGCTGTTTTTT. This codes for CASSLPLAGRTTDTGELFF.

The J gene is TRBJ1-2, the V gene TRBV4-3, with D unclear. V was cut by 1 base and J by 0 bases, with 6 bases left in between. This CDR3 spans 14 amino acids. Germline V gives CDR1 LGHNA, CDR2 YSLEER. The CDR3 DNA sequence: TGCGCCAGCAGCCAAGCCATAGCTAACTATGGCTACACCTTC. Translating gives CASSQAIANYGYTF.

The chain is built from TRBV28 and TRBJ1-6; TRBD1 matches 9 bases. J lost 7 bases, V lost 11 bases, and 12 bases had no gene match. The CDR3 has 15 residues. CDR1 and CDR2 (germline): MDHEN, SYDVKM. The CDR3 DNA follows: TGTGCCGCCTCGGGACAGGGACAAAAGAATTCACCCCTCCACTTT. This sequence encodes CAASGQGQKNSPLHF.

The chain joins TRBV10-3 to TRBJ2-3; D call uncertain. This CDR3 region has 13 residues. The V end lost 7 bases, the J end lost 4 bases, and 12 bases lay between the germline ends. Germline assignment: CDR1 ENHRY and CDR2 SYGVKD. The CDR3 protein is CAITSHGADTQYF. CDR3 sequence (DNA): TGTGCCATCACCTCACATGGTGCAGATACGCAGTATTTT.

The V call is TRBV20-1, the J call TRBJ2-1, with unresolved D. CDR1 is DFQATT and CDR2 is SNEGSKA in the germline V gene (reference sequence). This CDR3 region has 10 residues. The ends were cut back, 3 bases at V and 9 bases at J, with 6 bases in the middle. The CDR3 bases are TGCAGTGCTAGCTGGGGTGAGCAGTTCTTC. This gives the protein CSASWGEQFF.

CDR3 residues: CASSLNAGYYEQYF. The CDR3, as DNA: TGTGCCAGCAGCTTAAACGCGGGGTACTACGAGCAGTACTTC. V gene TRBV7-2 combines with J gene TRBJ2-7; possible D gene TRBD2, 6 bases. Germline-derived CDR1 and CDR2 are SGHTA and FQGNSA. Trimming left V 2 bases short and J 3 bases short, with 11 bases between. The CDR3 has 14 amino acids.

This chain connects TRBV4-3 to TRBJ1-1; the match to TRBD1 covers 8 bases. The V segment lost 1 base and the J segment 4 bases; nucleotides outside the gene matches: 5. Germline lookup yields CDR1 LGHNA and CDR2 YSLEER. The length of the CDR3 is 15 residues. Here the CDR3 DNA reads TGCGCCAGCAGCCAAGTGGCAGGGGGCATCACTGAAGCTTTCTTT. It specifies CASSQVAGGITEAFF.

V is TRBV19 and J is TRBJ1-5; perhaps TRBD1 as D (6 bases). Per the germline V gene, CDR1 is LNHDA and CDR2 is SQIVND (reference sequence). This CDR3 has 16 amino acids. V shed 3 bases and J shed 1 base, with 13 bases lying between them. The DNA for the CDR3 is TGTGCCAGTAGTATGGTGGGGGGCGTAAGCAATCAGCCCCAGCATTTT. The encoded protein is CASSMVGGVSNQPQHF.

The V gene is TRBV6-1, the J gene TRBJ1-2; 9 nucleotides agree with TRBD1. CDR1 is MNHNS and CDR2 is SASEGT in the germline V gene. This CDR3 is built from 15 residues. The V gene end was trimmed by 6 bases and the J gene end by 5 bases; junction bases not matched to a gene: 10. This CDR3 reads CASSVTRDRDYGYTF. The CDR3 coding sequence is TGTGCCAGCAGCGTCACTAGGGACAGGGATTATGGCTACACCTTC.

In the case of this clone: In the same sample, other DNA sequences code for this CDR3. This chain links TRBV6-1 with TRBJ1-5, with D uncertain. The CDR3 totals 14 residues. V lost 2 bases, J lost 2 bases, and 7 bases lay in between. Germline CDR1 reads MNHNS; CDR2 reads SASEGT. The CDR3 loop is CASSESGGNQPQHF. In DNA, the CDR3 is TGTGCCAGCAGTGAAAGCGGGGGCAATCAGCCCCAGCATTTT.

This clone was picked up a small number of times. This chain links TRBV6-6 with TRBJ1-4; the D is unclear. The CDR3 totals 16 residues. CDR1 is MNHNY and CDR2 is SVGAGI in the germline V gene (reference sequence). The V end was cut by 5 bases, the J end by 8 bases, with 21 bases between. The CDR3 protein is CASSNQEPRRSEKLFF. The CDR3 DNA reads TGTGCCAGCAGTAACCAAGAACCCCGGAGAAGCGAAAAACTGTTTTTT.

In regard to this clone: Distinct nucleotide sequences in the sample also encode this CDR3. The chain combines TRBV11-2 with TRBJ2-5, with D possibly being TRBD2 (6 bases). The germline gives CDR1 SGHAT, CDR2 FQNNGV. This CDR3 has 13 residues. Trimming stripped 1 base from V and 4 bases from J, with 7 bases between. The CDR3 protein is CASSLGGVETQYF. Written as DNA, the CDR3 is TGTGCCAGCAGCTTAGGCGGGGTAGAGACCCAGTACTTC.

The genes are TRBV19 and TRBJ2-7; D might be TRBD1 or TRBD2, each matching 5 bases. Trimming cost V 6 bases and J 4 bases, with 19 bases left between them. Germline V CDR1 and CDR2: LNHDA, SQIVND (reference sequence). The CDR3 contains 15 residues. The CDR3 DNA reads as TGTGCCAGTAGCGTACAGGACTTGGGTCATTACGAGCAGTACTTC. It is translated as CASSVQDLGHYEQYF.

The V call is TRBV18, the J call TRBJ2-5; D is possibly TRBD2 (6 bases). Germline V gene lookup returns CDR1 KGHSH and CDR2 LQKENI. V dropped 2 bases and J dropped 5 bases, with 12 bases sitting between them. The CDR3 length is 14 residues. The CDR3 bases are TGTGCCAGCTCACCAGTCGGGGGATCGGAGACCCAGTACTTC. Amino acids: CASSPVGGSETQYF.

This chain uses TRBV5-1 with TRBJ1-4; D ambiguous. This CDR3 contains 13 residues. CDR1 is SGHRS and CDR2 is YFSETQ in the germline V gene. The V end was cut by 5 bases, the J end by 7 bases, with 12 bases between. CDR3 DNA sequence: TGCGCCAGCAGTGGCGATAATGGTGAAAAACTGTTTTTT. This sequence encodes CASSGDNGEKLFF. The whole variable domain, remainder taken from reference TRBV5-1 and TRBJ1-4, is KAGVTQTPRYLIKTRGQQVTLSCSPISGHRSVSWYQQTPGQGLQFLFEYFSETQRNKGNFPGRFSGRQFSNSRSEMNVSTLELGDSALYLCASSGDNGEKLFFGSGTQLSVL.